This T cell receptor (beta chain) was found in a study of blood T cells in healthy people across ages. Study-wide results and limits: The authors considered diversity estimates from one million T cells to be underestimates.

The donors, healthy Caucasians from Russia, were aged roughly 6 to 90. The authors ran a second PCR of 7 to 11 cycles using a sample-barcoded 5' primer and a J-beta primer mix. Each cDNA molecule was tagged by a template-switch adaptor with 12 random nucleotides. TCRdb recomputed calls from the 5' RACE reads with MiXCR, one row per CDR3 protein. The table has about 1.6 million distinct CDR3 sequences, roughly 30% seen once. This clonotype was seen a single time. Its specificity is not known. This CDR3 contains 17 residues. Trimming cost V 6 bases and J 3 bases; bases outside gene matches: 13. Germline V gene sequence: CDR1 MNHEY, CDR2 SMNVEV (reference sequence).

This TCR was recovered from a woman aged 25 to 39 in good health. The V gene is TRBV27, the J gene TRBJ2-3; 9 bases fit TRBD2. Input material: blood. Here the CDR3 reads CASREFGGGGRTDTQYF. The DNA of the CDR3 is TGTGCCAGCAGGGAGTTCGGCGGGGGGGGCCGAACAGATACGCAGTATTTT.